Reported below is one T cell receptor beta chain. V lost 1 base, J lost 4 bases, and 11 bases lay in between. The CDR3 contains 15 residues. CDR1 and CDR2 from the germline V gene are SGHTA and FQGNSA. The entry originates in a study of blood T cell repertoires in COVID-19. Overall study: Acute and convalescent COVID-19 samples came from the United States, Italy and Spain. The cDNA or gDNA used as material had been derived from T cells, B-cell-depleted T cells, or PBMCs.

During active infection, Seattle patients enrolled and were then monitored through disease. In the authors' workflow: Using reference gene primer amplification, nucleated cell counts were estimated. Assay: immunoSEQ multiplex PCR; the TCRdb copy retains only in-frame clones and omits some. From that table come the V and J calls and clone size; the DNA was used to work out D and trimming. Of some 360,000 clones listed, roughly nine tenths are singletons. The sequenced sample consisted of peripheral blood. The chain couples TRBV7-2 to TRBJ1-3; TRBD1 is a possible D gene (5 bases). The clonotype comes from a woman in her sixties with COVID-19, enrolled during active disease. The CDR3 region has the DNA TGTGCCAGCAGCTTAGAGCAGGGAGGAGGAAACACCATATATTTT. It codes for CASSLEQGGGNTIYF. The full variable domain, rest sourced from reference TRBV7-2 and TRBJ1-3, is GAGVSQSPSNKVTEKGKDVELRCDPISGHTALYWYRQSLGQGLEFLIYFQGNSAPDKSGLPSDRFSAERTGGSVSTLTIQRTQQEDSAVYLCASSLEQGGGNTIYFGEGSWLTVV.